These 25 T cell receptor beta chains were all obtained from the same sample, sequenced in a study of cytomegalovirus exposure and HLA in healthy donors. Primers included in the PCR were 60 Vbeta and 13 Jbeta primers. This table comes from immunoSEQ multiplex PCR, and its TCRdb copy is limited to in-frame clones, with some not included. This table has around 110,000 clones, more than 60% appearing once. The source material was PBMCs. The receptors shown here come from a woman between 50 and 59 years old in good health and CMV-seropositive.

V is TRBV10-3 and J is TRBJ2-3; D is perhaps TRBD2 (5 bases). V lost 3 bases and J lost 4, with 23 bases in between. There are 18 residues in the CDR3. Looked up from germline, CDR1 is ENHRY and CDR2 is SYGVKD. CDR3: CAISDSFLPREPSDTQYF. As DNA, the CDR3 is TGTGCCATCAGTGATTCTTTTCTACCCCGGGAACCCTCAGATACGCAGTATTTT.

The chain uses TRBV9 and TRBJ2-5, with TRBD2 identical over 12 bases. This CDR3 has 15 residues. The germline V gene has CDR1 SGDLS and CDR2 YYNGEE. The trim removed 2 bases at V and 4 bases at J, leaving 3 bases unmatched. Here the CDR3 DNA reads TGTGCCAGCAGCGTCTCTAGCGGGGGGGCAGAGACCCAGTACTTC. This codes for CASSVSSGGAETQYF.

The chain has TRBV5-1 and TRBJ1-2, with 8 bases fitting TRBD1. CDR1 and CDR2 (germline): SGHRS, YFSETQ. J was trimmed by 4 bases and V by 2 bases; bases with no gene match: 7. This CDR3 spans 15 amino acids. The CDR3 region has the DNA TGCGCCAGCAGCTTAACAGGGGGAGCACCCTATGGCTACACCTTC. Protein product: CASSLTGGAPYGYTF.

The chain has TRBV5-4 and TRBJ2-3, with 9 positions matching TRBD1. The CDR3 contains 15 residues. V was clipped by 4 bases and J by 7 bases; unmatched bases: 10. Germline CDR1 is SGHNT and CDR2 is YYREEE (reference sequence). CDR3 sequence reads: CASSRPTGGRNTQYF. Written as DNA, the CDR3 is TGTGCCAGCAGCCGCCCGACAGGGGGTCGGAATACGCAGTATTTT.

The J gene is TRBJ2-7, the V gene TRBV13, with 7 positions matching TRBD1. The J segment lost 3 bases and the V segment lost 5 bases, leaving 7 bases of the junction unmatched. Per germline, CDR1 PRHDT and CDR2 FYEKMQ (reference sequence). The CDR3 loop spans 14 amino acids. In DNA form, the CDR3 reads TGTGCCAGCAGCGGAGACAGGGTCCTCTACGAGCAGTACTTC. This gives the protein CASSGDRVLYEQYF.

In the case of this clone: At the DNA level, this CDR3 is encoded by other sequences in the same sample as well. V usage is TRBV27 and J usage is TRBJ1-5, with D perhaps TRBD1 (5 bases). CDR3 length equals 12 residues. Germline V CDR1 and CDR2: MNHEY, SMNVEV (reference sequence). The V gene lost 2 bases and the J gene lost 7 bases, with 6 bases spanning the gap. Here the CDR3 reads CASSLGGQPQHF. The CDR3 bases are TGTGCCAGCAGTTTAGGGGGGCAGCCCCAGCATTTT.

This clone was counted only a few times. This chain joins TRBV5-1 and TRBJ1-2; unclear D gene. Germline V lookup: CDR1 SGHRS, CDR2 YFSETQ. The V end was cut by 0 bases, the J end by 0 bases, with 6 bases between. The CDR3 is 14 residues long. The CDR3 sequence: CASSLGLTNYGYTF. Here the CDR3 DNA reads TGCGCCAGCAGCTTGGGACTTACTAACTATGGCTACACCTTC.

The chain employs TRBV21-1 and TRBJ2-2; the table gives TRBD1 as D, unverified against the DNA. TRBV21-1 is assigned pseudogene status. The CDR3 is made up of 15 amino acids. The CDR3 is CASSEYRSWAGELFF. CDR3 nucleotides: TGTGCCAGCAGCGAATACAGGAGCTGGGCCGGGGAGCTGTTTTTT.

The V and J genes are TRBV18 and TRBJ1-1, with D possibly matching TRBD1 (5 bases). This CDR3 is built from 14 residues. V was trimmed by 3 bases and J by 2 bases, leaving 10 bases between them. CDR1 and CDR2 (germline): KGHSH, LQKENI. DNA for the CDR3: TGTGCCAGCTCACCGGACATCCTAAACACTGAAGCTTTCTTT. Protein: CASSPDILNTEAFF.

V is TRBV5-6 and J is TRBJ2-2; possibly TRBD1 for D (6 bases). The CDR3 length is 14 residues. Germline CDR1 reads SGHDT; CDR2 reads YYEEEE. V lost 5 bases and J 1 base, leaving 9 bases between the germline ends. This chain's CDR3 is CASSRTENTGELFF. The CDR3 coding sequence is TGTGCCAGCAGTCGGACAGAGAACACCGGGGAGCTGTTTTTT.

This rearrangement joins TRBV7-8 to TRBJ1-2, with D possibly matching TRBD1 (6 bases). V lost 1 base and J lost 2, with 11 bases in between. The CDR3 is made up of 15 amino acids. CDR1 SGHVS and CDR2 FQNEAQ come from the germline V gene. The CDR3 reads CASSLVAGENYGYTF. The CDR3 nucleotides read TGTGCCAGCAGCTTAGTGGCAGGGGAAAACTATGGCTACACCTTC.

The chain recombines TRBV11-2 with TRBJ2-7; 9 bases map to TRBD1. CDR3 length: 13 amino acids. Germline CDR1 is SGHAT and CDR2 is FQNNGV. J lost 7 bases, V lost 3 bases, and 4 bases had no gene match. Written as DNA, the CDR3 is TGTGCCAGCAGCTTCGGGACAGGGTTAGAGCAGTACTTC. Translated, it gives CASSFGTGLEQYF.

This chain connects TRBV7-9 to TRBJ1-2; D is perhaps TRBD1 (6 bases). CDR3 length: 15 amino acids. Per germline, CDR1 SEHNR and CDR2 FQNEAQ (reference sequence). V gave up 6 bases and J gave up 3 bases, with 17 bases separating them. The CDR3 sequence is CASSRLTGKDYGYTF. As DNA, the CDR3 is TGTGCCAGCAGTAGACTCACAGGGAAGGACTATGGCTACACCTTC. Variable domain in full (rest from reference TRBV7-9 and TRBJ1-2): DTGVSQNPRHKITKRGQNVTFRCDPISEHNRLYWYRQTLGQGPEFLTYFQNEAQLEKSRLLSDRFSAERPKGSFSTLEIQRTEQGDSAMYLCASSRLTGKDYGYTFGSGTRLTVV.

This clone was seen only a few times. The V and J genes are TRBV5-1 and TRBJ2-6; 9 positions match TRBD1. CDR1 and CDR2 from the germline V gene are SGHRS and YFSETQ. The CDR3 extends over 18 amino acids. The V and J ends lost 2 bases and 1 base, in that order; junction bases with no gene match: 7. The CDR3 region is CASSLQGARLSGANVLTF. The CDR3 bases are TGCGCCAGCAGCTTACAGGGGGCCCGACTGTCTGGGGCCAACGTCCTGACTTTC.

The chain links TRBV6-4 to TRBJ1-6; D gene uncertain. Germline V gives CDR1 MRHNA, CDR2 SNTAGT. Between the trimmed V and J ends, which lost 4 bases and 5 bases, there was a span of 24 bases. The CDR3 spans 19 residues. The CDR3 DNA reads TGTGCCAGCAGTGCCTTAGGATTCGGGGTTGGTACAAATAATTCACCCCTCCACTTT. Amino acid sequence: CASSALGFGVGTNNSPLHF.

The rearrangement links TRBV27 to TRBJ2-1; D gene uncertain. V lost 0 bases to trimming and J lost 10 bases, with 10 bases between them. Germline V CDR1 and CDR2: MNHEY, SMNVEV (reference sequence). There are 13 residues in the CDR3. DNA for the CDR3: TGTGCCAGCAGTTTATCAAGTGGCGGCGAGCAGTTCTTC. Its protein is CASSLSSGGEQFF.

This clone was found a few times. The gene calls are TRBV7-9 and TRBJ1-1; maybe TRBD1 (6 bases). Germline CDR1 is SEHNR and CDR2 is FQNEAQ (reference sequence). CDR3 size: 14 residues. Trimming pared 3 bases from V and 1 base from J, leaving 9 bases between. The CDR3 nucleotides read TGTGCCAGCAGCTTTCGACAGGCGAACACTGAAGCTTTCTTT. Amino acids: CASSFRQANTEAFF.

The J gene is TRBJ1-1, the V gene TRBV5-1; 8 bases align to TRBD1. The CDR3 is 17 amino acids. The junction had 10 bases not matched to a gene; V was cut back by 2 bases and J by 1 base. Germline V gene sequence: CDR1 SGHRS, CDR2 YFSETQ. CDR3 DNA sequence: TGCGCCAGCAGCTTAGCAGGGGTCGGACAGGGGAACACTGAAGCTTTCTTT. Amino acid sequence: CASSLAGVGQGNTEAFF. The full variable domain, rest sourced from reference TRBV5-1 and TRBJ1-1, is KAGVTQTPRYLIKTRGQQVTLSCSPISGHRSVSWYQQTPGQGLQFLFEYFSETQRNKGNFPGRFSGRQFSNSRSEMNVSTLELGDSALYLCASSLAGVGQGNTEAFFGQGTRLTVV.

The J gene is TRBJ2-1, the V gene TRBV28; 8 bases line up with TRBD2. Germline loops: CDR1 MDHEN, CDR2 SYDVKM. The CDR3 extends over 14 amino acids. J gave up 5 bases and V 6 bases, and 6 bases lay outside the gene matches. CDR3: CASSLSGGNNEQFF. DNA for the CDR3: TGTGCCAGCAGCCTCTCGGGGGGGAACAATGAGCAGTTCTTC.

The CDR3 nucleotides read TGTGCCAGCAAGGGTCGGGGGAGGGCTGGCTACACCTTC. The encoded protein is CASKGRGRAGYTF. The V gene is TRBV6-6, the J gene TRBJ1-2, with TRBD1 as a possible D gene (5 bases). The CDR3 loop spans 13 amino acids. Trimming removed 7 bases from V and 7 bases from J, with 16 bases in between. CDR1 and CDR2 (germline): MNHNY, SVGAGI (reference sequence).

J is TRBJ2-3 and V is TRBV19, with D maybe TRBD2 (7 bases). This CDR3 is built from 16 residues. Trimming took off 7 bases at V and 0 bases at J, with 17 bases between the two ends. The germline V gene encodes CDR1 LNHDA and CDR2 SQIVND (reference sequence). The DNA for the CDR3 is TGTGCCAGTACCTCTTACGGGGGGCTGAGCACAGATACGCAGTATTTT. Its translation is CASTSYGGLSTDTQYF.

The chain joins TRBV6-5 to TRBJ2-2, with a weak D call TRBD2 (6 bases). V was trimmed by 11 bases and J by 7 bases, leaving 17 bases between them. CDR1 and CDR2 from the germline V gene are MNHEY and SVGAGI. This CDR3 has 13 amino acids. In DNA form, the CDR3 reads TGTGCCTCCTCAGAGAGGCGGGGCGGGGAGCTGTTTTTT. Translated, it gives CASSERRGGELFF.

This chain links TRBV12-5 with TRBJ2-1; 10 bases match TRBD2. Trimming cost V 0 bases and J 9 bases; bases outside gene matches: 8. The length of the CDR3 is 16 residues. From germline, CDR1 is LGHNT and CDR2 FRNRAP. The CDR3 nucleotides are TGTGCTAGTGGTTTGGTACTAAGCGGGGGGGCAGCTGAGCAGTTCTTC. It specifies CASGLVLSGGAAEQFF.

This clone was seen many times. The genes are TRBV5-6 and TRBJ1-1, with 10 bases matching TRBD1. The CDR3 has 16 amino acids. V was pared by 4 bases and J by 0 bases, with 6 bases of the junction left unmatched. Germline V CDR1 and CDR2: SGHDT, YYEEEE. The CDR3 region is CASSVRDRGLNTEAFF. As DNA, the CDR3 is TGTGCCAGCAGCGTCCGGGACAGGGGTTTGAACACTGAAGCTTTCTTT.

This chain uses TRBV28 with TRBJ1-1; tentative D call: TRBD1 (6 bases). The CDR3 is made up of 14 amino acids. The germline V gene encodes CDR1 MDHEN and CDR2 SYDVKM. V lost 3 bases and J lost 3, with 11 bases in between. The CDR3 protein is CASSLQGGDTEAFF. DNA for the CDR3: TGTGCCAGCAGTTTGCAAGGGGGGGACACTGAAGCTTTCTTT.